This section outlines one TCR beta chain sequence together with its context. Its antigen is still unknown. This specimen comes from a study of cytomegalovirus exposure and HLA in healthy donors. The overall study: The 120 validation repertoires, a later analysis reported, used the same platform as the 700 or so repertoires from the first cohort. Study results and caveats: Confirmation was obtained in vitro that a few CMV-associated chains are specific for CMV antigens.

Among the approximately 130 subjects of the validation cohort, separate from the approximately 670-subject first cohort, were the donors. This table comes from immunoSEQ multiplex PCR, and its TCRdb copy is limited to in-frame clones, with some not included. The sample lists approximately 120,000 clones, about 96% seen once, with 1.7% in the top ten. This CDR3 has 15 residues. CDR1 LNHDA and CDR2 SQIVND come from the germline V gene (reference sequence). V lost 1 base to trimming and J lost 8 bases; unmatched junction nucleotides: 1. The material sequenced was PBMCs. The chain joins TRBV19 to TRBJ2-1; TRBD2 aligns across 14 bases. The sequence was obtained from a man aged 18 to 29 in good health and CMV-seronegative. The CDR3: CASSIGLAGGDEQFF. The CDR3 region has the DNA TGTGCCAGTAGTATAGGACTAGCGGGAGGGGATGAGCAGTTCTTC.